A single sample is the source of the 27 T cell receptor beta chains below, sequenced in a study of technical replicates of blood from a few donors. Some clones are missing from TCRdb's copy, which holds only in-frame ones; the method was immunoSEQ multiplex PCR. The sample includes under 85,000 clones, around 85% of them seen just once. Material for sequencing was PBMCs. The receptors shown here come from a human donor in good health. Some clones in this sample may be carry-over from other donors' samples.

The chain uses TRBV10-1 and TRBJ2-7; no firm D call. Per the germline V gene, CDR1 is WNHNN and CDR2 is SYGVQD (reference sequence). V was trimmed by 5 bases and J by 3 bases, leaving 14 bases between them. The CDR3 spans 14 residues. The CDR3 reads CASSFSGSNYEQYF. The CDR3 DNA reads as TGCGCCAGCAGTTTCTCGGGTTCCAACTACGAGCAGTACTTC.

The chain combines TRBV7-7 with TRBJ2-2; the match to TRBD2 covers 7 bases. Germline V gives CDR1 SSHAT, CDR2 FNYEAQ (reference sequence). Trimming removed 7 bases from V and 5 bases from J; junction bases left unmatched: 4. The CDR3 is 13 amino acids. The CDR3 sequence: CASTPGGTGELFF. The DNA of the CDR3 is TGTGCCAGCACCCCGGGGGGAACCGGGGAGCTGTTTTTT.

The DNA of the CDR3 is TGTGCCAGCAGTTTATTGGGAGGACTAGCGGGAGCGGGCGGGGAGCTGTTTTTT. It specifies CASSLLGGLAGAGGELFF. V gene TRBV28 combines with J gene TRBJ2-2, with TRBD2 matching over 13 bases. This CDR3 spans 18 amino acids. Germline lookup yields CDR1 MDHEN and CDR2 SYDVKM. V was pared by 1 base and J by 7 bases, with 9 bases of the junction left unmatched.

This sequence joins TRBV6-1 and TRBJ1-5; 7 bases agree with TRBD1. The V gene end was trimmed by 3 bases and the J gene end by 7 bases; junction bases not matched to a gene: 6. Germline V gene data show CDR1 as MNHNS and CDR2 as SASEGT. CDR3 length: 14 residues. The CDR3 coding sequence is TGTGCCAGCAGTGATCGACAGGGTGGCCAGCCCCAGCATTTT. Protein product: CASSDRQGGQPQHF.

This clone appeared a single time. This chain connects TRBV9 to TRBJ2-2; no clear D. Germline V CDR1 and CDR2: SGDLS, YYNGEE. CDR3 length: 14 residues. Trimming took 6 bases from V and 5 from J, leaving 14 bases between them. CDR3 residues: CASNKDPRTGELFF. The CDR3 DNA reads as TGTGCCAGCAACAAAGATCCTAGGACCGGGGAGCTGTTTTTT.

CDR3 region: CASSYRDRAREAFF. CDR3 DNA sequence: TGTGCCAGCAGTTACAGGGACAGGGCGCGTGAAGCTTTCTTT. The J gene is TRBJ1-1, the V gene TRBV6-5; TRBD1 agrees at 9 bases. The germline V gene has CDR1 MNHEY and CDR2 SVGAGI. The CDR3 contains 14 residues. J was trimmed by 7 bases and V by 2 bases; bases with no gene match: 5.

The rearrangement links TRBV6-5 to TRBJ1-1, with 7 bases identical to TRBD1. After removal of 2 bases from V and 9 bases from J, the junction contained 9 bases not matched to a gene. The CDR3 runs 14 residues. Germline V gives CDR1 MNHEY, CDR2 SVGAGI. CDR3 protein: CASSYPGGGNKAFF. The CDR3 nucleotides read TGTGCCAGCAGTTACCCCGGAGGGGGCAATAAAGCTTTCTTT.

This sequence joins TRBV5-3 and TRBJ2-2; D perhaps matches TRBD2 (5 bases). TRBV5-3 is an ORF; its function is uncertain. This CDR3 has 16 residues. V lost 4 bases and J lost 0, with 13 bases in between. This CDR3 is CARSLSRLPNTGELFF. The CDR3 nucleotides read TGTGCCAGAAGCCTCTCAAGACTACCGAACACCGGGGAGCTGTTTTTT.

This clone was detected a few times. V usage is TRBV2 and J usage is TRBJ1-1, with 9 positions matching TRBD1. Germline trimming cut 8 bases from V and 6 bases from J; bases unmatched to any gene: 10. This CDR3 comprises 14 residues. From germline, CDR1 is SNHLY and CDR2 FYNNEI. DNA of the CDR3: TGTGCCAGCGGGGGGGGACAGGGACCTTCTGAAGCTTTCTTT. Its translation is CASGGGQGPSEAFF.

This clone was recorded only once. This rearrangement joins TRBV1 to TRBJ2-7; TRBD1, the D gene given by the table, was not confirmed from the DNA. TRBV1 is flagged as a pseudogene. The CDR3 loop spans 16 amino acids. CDR3 DNA sequence: TGCACCAGCAGCCAGCGCCTTACAGGGGGCTCCTACGAGCAGTACTTC. Encoded protein: CTSSQRLTGGSYEQYF.

The chain has TRBV9 and TRBJ2-3; 8 bases match TRBD2. Looked up from germline, CDR1 is SGDLS and CDR2 is YYNGEE. CDR3 size: 15 residues. J lost 5 bases, V lost 6 bases, and 11 bases had no gene match. DNA of the CDR3: TGTGCCAGCAATTTTGGGGGGAGCGGGGGAGATACGCAGTATTTT. Translated: CASNFGGSGGDTQYF.

This clone was seen a handful of times. The V call is TRBV25-1, the J call TRBJ2-1; perhaps TRBD2 as D (5 bases). Germline values: CDR1 MGHDK, CDR2 SYGVNS. The CDR3 loop spans 13 amino acids. Trimming removed 6 bases from V and 4 bases from J, with 10 bases in between. The CDR3 is CASSGLLYNEQFF. The DNA for the CDR3 is TGTGCCAGCAGCGGACTCCTTTACAATGAGCAGTTCTTC.

The J gene is TRBJ1-4, the V gene TRBV5-1; TRBD1 aligns across 9 bases. This CDR3 is built from 15 residues. Trimming at V came to 4 bases and at J to 5 bases, leaving 6 bases not matched to a gene. Germline CDR1 is SGHRS and CDR2 is YFSETQ. CDR3 sequence: CASSPPGQGNEKLFF. The CDR3 coding sequence is TGCGCCAGCAGCCCTCCGGGACAGGGAAATGAAAAACTGTTTTTT.

This clone was seen only a few times. The chain joins TRBV4-3 to TRBJ1-5; D not resolved. The germline gives CDR1 LGHNA, CDR2 YSLEER. The CDR3 totals 14 residues. V lost 1 base and J lost 4, with 8 bases in between. The CDR3 bases are TGCGCCAGCAGCCAAGGAGCGGGAAATCAGCCCCAGCATTTT. As protein: CASSQGAGNQPQHF.

The chain is built from TRBV6-4 and TRBJ1-5; D is undetermined. The length of the CDR3 is 14 residues. V was shortened by 9 bases and J by 0 bases, with 12 bases between the two germline ends. Germline lookup yields CDR1 MRHNA and CDR2 SNTAGT. CDR3 protein: CARRTDDSNQPQHF. The CDR3 coding sequence is TGTGCCAGAAGAACAGATGATAGCAATCAGCCCCAGCATTTT.

This chain joins TRBV2 and TRBJ2-3; 9 nucleotides align to TRBD2. Per the germline V gene, CDR1 is SNHLY and CDR2 is FYNNEI. The trim removed 6 bases at V and 2 bases at J, leaving 6 bases unmatched. This CDR3 is 15 amino acids long. CDR3 sequence: CASRAGGPNTDTQYF. CDR3 DNA sequence: TGTGCCAGCAGGGCGGGGGGGCCTAACACAGATACGCAGTATTTT.

V usage is TRBV5-6 and J usage is TRBJ1-3, with 7 positions matching TRBD1. Germline CDR1 is SGHDT and CDR2 is YYEEEE. V shed 3 bases and J 4 bases; nucleotides not matched to a gene: 13. The CDR3 totals 17 residues. CDR3 sequence: CASSSESTGRQGNTIYF. The CDR3 DNA sequence: TGTGCCAGCAGCTCCGAATCGACAGGGCGGCAAGGAAACACCATATATTTT.

The chain joins TRBV6-1 to TRBJ2-4, with 9 bases lining up with TRBD2. Germline CDR1 MNHNS, CDR2 SASEGT. Germline trimming cut 1 base from V and 6 bases from J; bases unmatched to any gene: 7. The length of the CDR3 is 16 residues. This chain's CDR3 is CASSEVLAGIINIQYF. The CDR3 bases are TGTGCCAGCAGTGAAGTCCTAGCGGGGATTATAAACATTCAGTACTTC.

This clone was seen a few times. V is TRBV5-1 and J is TRBJ1-1; tentative D call: TRBD1 (6 bases). Germline values: CDR1 SGHRS, CDR2 YFSETQ. CDR3 length: 15 amino acids. Trimming left V 0 bases short and J 5 bases short, with 14 bases between. The CDR3 bases are TGCGCCAGCAGCTTGGTTCCAGGGGAATTTACTGAAGCTTTCTTT. Its translation is CASSLVPGEFTEAFF.

The rearrangement links TRBV5-4 to TRBJ2-1, with TRBD2 identical over 8 bases. V lost 3 bases and J lost 2; bases outside the gene matches: 7. Germline V lookup: CDR1 SGHNT, CDR2 YYREEE (reference sequence). The CDR3 covers 16 residues. The CDR3 DNA reads TGTGCCAGCAGCTGGCTAACTAGCGGCACCTACAATGAGCAGTTCTTC. Translating it yields CASSWLTSGTYNEQFF. The whole variable domain, filled in from reference TRBV5-4 and TRBJ2-1, reads ETGVTQSPTHLIKTRGQQVTLRCSSQSGHNTVSWYQQALGQGPQFIFQYYREEENGRGNFPPRFSGLQFPNYSSELNVNALELDDSALYLCASSWLTSGTYNEQFFGPGTRLTVL.

This chain connects TRBV15 to TRBJ2-5, with 7 bases matching TRBD1. V gave up 3 bases and J gave up 4 bases; unmatched junction bases: 8. Germline CDR1 LNHNV, CDR2 YYDKDF (reference sequence). This CDR3 comprises 15 residues. CDR3 in amino acids: CATSRDPNRGETQYF. CDR3 in DNA: TGTGCCACCAGCAGGGACCCGAACAGGGGAGAGACCCAGTACTTC.

This chain's CDR3 is CASSFPDRPYEQYF. CDR3 nucleotide sequence: TGTGCCAGCAGCTTCCCCGACAGACCCTACGAGCAGTACTTC. J is TRBJ2-7 and V is TRBV7-2, with a tentative D call TRBD1 (5 bases). Germline assignment: CDR1 SGHTA and CDR2 FQGNSA. The V gene lost 3 bases and the J gene lost 2 bases, with 11 bases spanning the gap. The CDR3 totals 14 residues.

The V and J genes are TRBV4-1 and TRBJ1-3; D is unclear. This CDR3 has 16 residues. V was pared by 0 bases and J by 2 bases, with 11 bases between. Germline V CDR1 and CDR2: MGHRA, YSYEKL. The CDR3 sequence is CASSQDKREAGNTIYF. CDR3 DNA sequence: TGCGCCAGCAGCCAAGATAAGAGGGAAGCTGGAAACACCATATATTTT.

The table lists this clone with a count of one. V usage is TRBV19 and J usage is TRBJ2-1; 8 positions agree with TRBD2. V was pared by 4 bases and J by 7 bases, with 9 bases of the junction left unmatched. The CDR3 covers 15 residues. CDR1 is LNHDA and CDR2 is SQIVND in the germline V gene (reference sequence). For the CDR3, the DNA is TGTGCCAGTAGTAGGGGGACTAGGCGTTCGAATGAGCAGTTCTTC. Its protein product is CASSRGTRRSNEQFF.

The chain joins TRBV6-6 to TRBJ2-1, with 7 bases aligning to TRBD1. J lost 8 bases, V lost 7 bases, and 5 bases had no gene match. The CDR3 extends over 12 amino acids. Germline V gene sequence: CDR1 MNHNY, CDR2 SVGAGI (reference sequence). In DNA, the CDR3 is TGTGCCAGCAAGGACAGGACGCATGAGCAGTTCTTC. Translated: CASKDRTHEQFF.

The chain carries TRBV19 and TRBJ2-3; a possible D gene is TRBD1 (6 bases). The CDR3 sequence is 12 residues long. Germline CDR1 and CDR2: LNHDA and SQIVND (reference sequence). The V gene lost 4 bases and the J gene lost 8 bases, with 10 bases spanning the gap. The CDR3 coding sequence is TGTGCCAGTAGTAGGGACACGGGTACGCAGTATTTT. Translating gives CASSRDTGTQYF.

The chain couples TRBV6-5 to TRBJ1-2; the D gene is possibly TRBD1 (5 bases). With 2 bases removed from V and 3 bases from J, the gap between germline ends came to 10 bases. From germline, CDR1 is MNHEY and CDR2 SVGAGI. This CDR3 has 14 amino acids. Written as DNA, the CDR3 is TGTGCCAGCAGTTACCAGCCGGGGGACTATGGCTACACCTTC. Residues: CASSYQPGDYGYTF.